Presented here are 27 T cell receptor beta chains from one specimen sequenced in a study of human T cells and chemical hapten exposure (dated by TCRdb to the early 2020s). What this sample's time point label stands for: pre-sensitization, week 0. The treatment or condition label corresponds to: therapeutic diphenylcyclopropenone sensitization with weekly scalp DPC. Library construction relied on RACE. The listed sequencing device is NextSeq 500. TCRdb cleaned the public reads at Q25 with fastp, built clones with MiXCR and kept in-frame beta chains. Records with the same CDR3 protein are collapsed into one entry carrying the most frequent genes and DNA. This sample lists about 380,000 distinct CDR3 sequences; roughly 5% were detected once. The top ten constitute around 2.6% of the sample. The sequenced sample was whole blood, obtained in connection with sensitization to the hapten diphenylcyclopropenone (DPC). These receptors all stem from a woman aged 50 to 65 with alopecia areata. Some clones in this sample may be carry-over from other donors' samples.

This clonotype appeared many times. This chain links TRBV29-1 with TRBJ2-5, with 13 bases lining up with TRBD2. The V gene's germline CDR1 is SQVTM and CDR2 ANQGSEA. The CDR3 spans 14 residues. The V gene end was trimmed by 3 bases and the J gene end by 3 bases; junction bases not matched to a gene: 1. The CDR3 reads CSVDGLAGEETQYF. In DNA form, the CDR3 reads TGCAGCGTTGACGGACTAGCGGGAGAAGAGACCCAGTACTTC.

There are many counts of this clonotype. V and J are TRBV20-1 and TRBJ1-1; weak D call: TRBD1 (6 bases). This CDR3 has 11 amino acids. V lost 6 bases and J 2 bases, leaving 7 bases between the germline ends. Germline CDR1 and CDR2: DFQATT and SNEGSKA (reference sequence). For the CDR3, the DNA is TGCAGTGCGGACAGTAACACTGAAGCTTTCTTT. The encoded protein is CSADSNTEAFF.

The rearrangement links TRBV28 to TRBJ2-1; 12 nucleotides line up with TRBD2. With V trimmed by 5 bases and J by 14 bases, 10 bases remained unmatched. There are 14 residues in the CDR3. Germline CDR1 and CDR2: MDHEN and SYDVKM. CDR3 nucleotide sequence: TGTGCCAGCAGTCCACCGACTAGCGGGAGCTGGAAGTTCTTC. Protein: CASSPPTSGSWKFF. The full variable domain, with the rest looked up from reference TRBV28 and TRBJ2-1, is DVKVTQSSRYLVKRTGEKVFLECVQDMDHENMFWYRQDPGLGLRLIYFSYDVKMKEKGDIPEGYSVSREKKERFSLILESASTNQTSMYLCASSPPTSGSWKFFGPGTRLTVL.

Only a few counts were recorded for this clonotype. This chain's CDR3 is CASSPKGPSNQPQHF. The CDR3 region has the DNA TGTGCCAGCAGCCCTAAGGGACCGAGCAATCAGCCCCAGCATTTT. The gene calls are TRBV3-1 and TRBJ1-5; TRBD1 is a possible D gene (5 bases). V lost 4 bases, J lost 1 base, and 11 bases lay in between. CDR3 length: 15 amino acids. From germline, CDR1 is LGHDT and CDR2 YNNKEL (reference sequence). Supplemented by reference TRBV3-1 and TRBJ1-5, the full variable domain reads DTAVSQTPKYLVTQMGNDKSIKCEQNLGHDTMYWYKQDSKKFLKIMFSYNNKELIINETVPNRFSPKSPDKAHLNLHINSLELGDSAVYFCASSPKGPSNQPQHFGDGTRLSIL.

This clonotype was picked up a small number of times. CDR3 loop: CASRPGQGTDTQYF. CDR3 coding DNA: TGTGCCAGCAGGCCGGGACAAGGGACAGATACGCAGTATTTT. The rearrangement joins TRBV6-5 to TRBJ2-3; D possibly corresponds to TRBD1 (6 bases). The V end was cut by 6 bases, the J end by 3 bases, with 13 bases between. Germline V lookup: CDR1 MNHEY, CDR2 SVGAGI. CDR3 size: 14 residues.

The rearrangement uses TRBV15 and TRBJ1-3; 7 nucleotides line up with TRBD1. CDR3 length: 16 amino acids. V lost 3 bases to trimming and J lost 0 bases; unmatched junction nucleotides: 5. In germline, CDR1 is LNHNV, CDR2 YYDKDF (reference sequence). CDR3 loop: CATSSPTGVSGNTIYF. CDR3 nucleotide sequence: TGTGCCACCAGCAGCCCTACAGGGGTCTCTGGAAACACCATATATTTT.

This clonotype was seen more than once but under ten times. The J gene is TRBJ1-5, the V gene TRBV20-1; D might be TRBD1 (6 bases). Germline V gives CDR1 DFQATT, CDR2 SNEGSKA (reference sequence). Trimming cost V 2 bases and J 5 bases, with 16 bases left between them. There are 15 residues in the CDR3. CDR3 bases: TGCAGTGCTAGAAGGCTTGGGGGCGCCGATCAGCCCCAGCATTTT. This translates into CSARRLGGADQPQHF.

The rearrangement links TRBV7-2 to TRBJ2-3, with no clear D. The CDR3 is 15 residues long. Germline values: CDR1 SGHTA, CDR2 FQGNSA. V was trimmed by 5 bases and J by 4 bases, leaving 16 bases between them. The chain's CDR3 is CASSPLSVRSDTQYF. The CDR3 bases are TGTGCCAGCAGCCCCCTCAGCGTCAGATCAGATACGCAGTATTTT.

This clonotype was seen many times. V is TRBV5-1 and J is TRBJ2-5; unclear D gene. The CDR3 contains 14 residues. V dropped 0 bases and J dropped 4 bases, with 10 bases sitting between them. CDR1 is SGHRS and CDR2 is YFSETQ in the germline V gene. In DNA form, the CDR3 reads TGCGCCAGCAGCTTGGGTGGCGGACGAGAGACCCAGTACTTC. This gives the protein CASSLGGGRETQYF. Full variable domain (outside the CDR3, taken from reference TRBV5-1 and TRBJ2-5): KAGVTQTPRYLIKTRGQQVTLSCSPISGHRSVSWYQQTPGQGLQFLFEYFSETQRNKGNFPGRFSGRQFSNSRSEMNVSTLELGDSALYLCASSLGGGRETQYFGPGTRLLVL.

This clonotype was recorded many times. The rearrangement uses TRBV11-2 and TRBJ2-3; D gene uncertain. This CDR3 has 13 amino acids. The V and J ends lost 3 bases and 6 bases respectively, with 10 bases between them. From germline, CDR1 is SGHAT and CDR2 FQNNGV. CDR3 residues: CASSFQERDTQYF. CDR3 coding DNA: TGTGCCAGCAGCTTCCAAGAAAGGGATACGCAGTATTTT.

In this sample, this clonotype turned up many times. The rearrangement uses TRBV29-1 and TRBJ2-7; D remains unclear. Trimming took off 4 bases at V and 3 bases at J, with 13 bases between the two ends. The CDR3 runs to 13 residues. The germline V gene has CDR1 SQVTM and CDR2 ANQGSEA. The CDR3 DNA reads as TGCAGCGTTGCGGACCTACACCTCTACGAGCAGTACTTC. This encodes CSVADLHLYEQYF.

This chain joins TRBV6-6 and TRBJ1-1; D is undetermined. V was cut by 3 bases and J by 5 bases, with 16 bases left in between. Germline loops: CDR1 MNHNY, CDR2 SVGAGI (reference sequence). There are 15 residues in the CDR3. This chain's CDR3 is CASSYVGVVGTEAFF. The DNA of the CDR3 is TGTGCCAGCAGTTATGTCGGGGTTGTAGGGACTGAAGCTTTCTTT.

Of note for this clonotype: The junction does not match germline at one end; this may be a read error. The chain links TRBV28 to TRBJ1-1; TRBD1 matches at 8 bases. This CDR3 contains 15 residues. Germline lookup yields CDR1 MDHEN and CDR2 SYDVKM. For the CDR3, the DNA is TGTGCCAGCAGTGTGAGGACAGGGCTGAAAACTGAAGCTTTCTTT. This codes for CASSVRTGLKTEAFF.

This clonotype was observed at least ten times. The gene calls are TRBV29-1 and TRBJ2-3, with 9 positions matching TRBD1. The germline V gene has CDR1 SQVTM and CDR2 ANQGSEA. This CDR3 spans 21 amino acids. With 7 bases clipped from V and 1 base from J, the junction kept 27 bases outside the gene matches. The CDR3 nucleotides read TGCAGCGCTACCTCTGGTCGTGTGGACCGACGCAGGACAGGGGGCACAGATACGCAGTATTTT. This gives the protein CSATSGRVDRRRTGGTDTQYF.

This clonotype appeared many times. The chain has TRBV5-1 and TRBJ2-3; D is unresolved. The CDR3 sequence is 15 residues long. The ends were cut back, 1 base at V and 1 base at J, with 10 bases in the middle. CDR1 is SGHRS, CDR2 YFSETQ, per germline. The CDR3 is CASSLTGARTDTQYF. DNA for the CDR3: TGCGCCAGCAGCTTGACTGGAGCTCGCACAGATACGCAGTATTTT.

DNA for the CDR3: TGTGCCAGCTCTCCTGTTATTAGCGGGATAGGCCCCTACAATGAGCAGTTCTTC. Its translation: CASSPVISGIGPYNEQFF. The V gene is TRBV18, the J gene TRBJ2-1, with 8 bases fitting TRBD2. Germline values: CDR1 KGHSH, CDR2 LQKENI. This CDR3 comprises 18 residues. Germline trimming cut 6 bases from V and 2 bases from J; bases unmatched to any gene: 15. The entire variable domain, with the rest obtained from reference TRBV18 and TRBJ2-1, is as follows: NAGVMQNPRHLVRRRGQEARLRCSPMKGHSHVYWYRQLPEEGLKFMVYLQKENIIDESGMPKERFSAEFPKEGPSILRIQQVVRGDSAAYFCASSPVISGIGPYNEQFFGPGTRLTVL.

This clonotype has just a few counts. The V and J genes are TRBV11-2 and TRBJ1-2; a weak D match, TRBD1 (5 bases). CDR3 size: 17 residues. V lost 0 bases and J lost 4, with 18 bases in between. The germline V gene encodes CDR1 SGHAT and CDR2 FQNNGV. CDR3 residues: CASSLELHGGNLYGYTF. Here the CDR3 DNA reads TGTGCCAGCAGCTTAGAACTCCATGGGGGGAACCTCTATGGCTACACCTTC.

CDR3 DNA: TGCAGTGCTAGACTGGACAGTTATAGCAATCAGCCCCAGCATTTT. It encodes CSARLDSYSNQPQHF. The gene calls are TRBV20-1 and TRBJ1-5, with D perhaps TRBD1 (6 bases). CDR1 DFQATT and CDR2 SNEGSKA come from the germline V gene (reference sequence). The CDR3 is 15 amino acids. The V end was cut by 2 bases, the J end by 0 bases, with 11 bases between.

This clonotype was observed at least ten times. This chain uses TRBV7-2 with TRBJ2-3; D is unresolved. This CDR3 region has 13 residues. Trimming removed 5 bases from V and 5 bases from J, with 11 bases in between. Germline V CDR1 and CDR2: SGHTA, FQGNSA. The CDR3 spells CASSLLTRDTQYF. The CDR3 nucleotides read TGTGCCAGCAGCCTCCTCACGAGAGATACGCAGTATTTT.

This clonotype occurred many times. This chain links TRBV12-3 or TRBV12-4 with TRBJ2-3; possibly TRBD2 for D (7 bases). The CDR3 is made up of 15 amino acids. The germline V and J ends were trimmed by 6 bases and 5 bases, with 18 bases remaining between them. The CDR3, as DNA: TGTGCCAGCAGACCCTGGGGGGGGGGCTTAGATACGCAGTATTTT. It translates to CASRPWGGGLDTQYF.

This clonotype was picked up a small number of times. This chain links TRBV5-5 with TRBJ2-1; no definite D call. CDR3 length: 14 residues. V lost 4 bases and J lost 11, with 19 bases in between. CDR1 is SGHKS, CDR2 YYEKEE, per germline (reference sequence). The CDR3 region is CASSDAATEYKQFF. As DNA, the CDR3 is TGTGCCAGCAGCGACGCGGCCACGGAGTACAAGCAGTTCTTC.

This clonotype was detected ten times or more. The chain couples TRBV7-2 to TRBJ2-1, with 10 nucleotides matching TRBD2. Germline CDR1 reads SGHTA; CDR2 reads FQGNSA. V lost 0 bases to trimming and J lost 5 bases; unmatched junction nucleotides: 4. This CDR3 contains 16 residues. The DNA for the CDR3 is TGTGCCAGCAGCTTAGCTGGAGCGGGAGGGAACAATGAGCAGTTCTTC. Its translation is CASSLAGAGGNNEQFF.

This clonotype was seen a few times. This chain links TRBV20-1 with TRBJ1-3; D is possibly TRBD1 (6 bases). This CDR3 is 14 amino acids long. CDR1 is DFQATT, CDR2 SNEGSKA, per germline (reference sequence). Trimming removed 6 bases from V and 2 bases from J, with 14 bases in between. CDR3 nucleotides: TGCAGTGCCGACCCTCAGGGGACTGGAAACACCATATATTTT. It codes for CSADPQGTGNTIYF.

This clonotype was seen more than once but under ten times. The V call is TRBV12-3 or TRBV12-4, the J call TRBJ1-1; maybe TRBD1 (5 bases). The CDR3 loop spans 14 amino acids. The germline V and J ends were trimmed by 4 bases and 6 bases, with 15 bases remaining between them. The CDR3 protein is CASSWGGADPEAFF. CDR3 coding DNA: TGTGCCAGCAGTTGGGGAGGGGCTGATCCTGAAGCTTTCTTT.

In its sample, this clonotype was seen a few times. V and J are TRBV4-3 and TRBJ2-3; 8 bases line up with TRBD1. Germline lookup yields CDR1 LGHNA and CDR2 YSLEER. This CDR3 contains 16 residues. V trimming: 4 bases; J trimming: 0 bases; junction bases outside the gene matches: 6. The CDR3 DNA reads TGCGCCAGCAGCCGCTCCCAGGGGGCTAGCACAGATACGCAGTATTTT. The encoded protein is CASSRSQGASTDTQYF.

This clonotype was picked up a small number of times. The chain recombines TRBV12-3 or TRBV12-4 with TRBJ2-1, with D unresolved. This CDR3 has 13 residues. V was shortened by 6 bases and J by 12 bases, with 18 bases between the two germline ends. This CDR3 reads CASSLTVKSAQFF. The CDR3 nucleotides read TGTGCCAGCAGCCTAACCGTTAAAAGCGCGCAGTTCTTC.

This chain uses TRBV29-1 with TRBJ2-1; TRBD2 matches at 8 bases. The ends lost 7 bases at V and 10 bases at J; junction bases unmatched: 6. The CDR3 spans 11 residues. Germline V gene data show CDR1 as SQVTM and CDR2 as ANQGSEA. Written as DNA, the CDR3 is TGCAGCGGGCTAGCGGGCCCGGAGCAGTTCTTC. Translating it yields CSGLAGPEQFF.